The sequence of this T cell receptor beta chain was determined in a study of OX40 agonist ivuxolimab in advanced cancers. Overall study context: Among those enrolled, mean age was around 55 years (range 23 to 79) and over 70% were male. It was permissible to have had prior anti-PD-1, anti-PD-L1 or anti-CTLA-4 therapy, and more than 30% had some. Broader study findings: Compared with CD4+, CD8+ T cells on average had more expanded clones.

A note on this clone: Its antigen is as yet unknown.

Clones were sequenced by immunoSEQ multiplex PCR, and TCRdb holds only the in-frame ones, with some missing. The sample yields almost 85,000 clones, about 86% seen once. The source is an adult with an advanced solid tumor such as melanoma, head and neck, liver or kidney cancer. This sample comprised CD4+ or CD8+ T cells sorted from blood, obtained in a trial of the OX40 agonist ivuxolimab.

This CDR3 is CASSPGGNNSPLHF. CDR3 DNA sequence: TGTGCCAGCTCACCAGGGGGGAATAATTCACCCCTCCACTTT. V usage is TRBV18 and J usage is TRBJ1-6; D is perhaps TRBD1 (5 bases). The CDR3 is made up of 14 amino acids. Trimming cost V 2 bases and J 5 bases, with 7 bases left between them. Per germline, CDR1 KGHSH and CDR2 LQKENI.